Listed here is a single T cell receptor (beta chain). The target antigen is unknown. This sample is drawn from a study of cytomegalovirus exposure and HLA in healthy donors. Study-wide context: Earlier findings included about 120 million unique TCR beta sequences obtained from about 180 million T cells.

60 Vbeta and 13 Jbeta primers were used in PCR. TCRdb's table, derived via immunoSEQ multiplex PCR, lists solely in-frame clones and lacks some. This sample has roughly 130,000 clones, with 80% found just once. Study-wide results and limits: A further, later analysis showed that HLA-associated TCR beta chains (compared with equally common others) were more clonally expanded. Links to common viral pathogens appeared, in a later analysis, for several of the most significant clusters.

V lost 3 bases and J 3 bases, leaving 6 bases between the germline ends. Germline values: CDR1 SGHRS, CDR2 YFSETQ. The CDR3 has 13 residues. This chain connects TRBV5-1 to TRBJ2-2; D might be TRBD2 (6 bases). Input material: PBMCs. This sequence originates from a male donor in good health and CMV-seronegative. The CDR3 bases are TGCGCCAGCAGCTCGGGGGACACCGGGGAGCTGTTTTTT. Its translation: CASSSGDTGELFF.